This T cell receptor (beta chain) was captured in a study of CD8 T cells in Susac syndrome. Reverse transcription used roughly 0.5 to 1 ug RNA and random hexamers. MiXCR, run by TCRdb on the immunoSEQ multiplex PCR reads, gives a single entry per CDR3 protein. Of 150,000 to 200,000 distinct CDR3 sequences in the sample, about 95% were seen once. This CDR3 region has 12 residues. CDR1 and CDR2 (germline): MNHEY, SVGEGT. The V end was cut by 6 bases, the J end by 10 bases, with 13 bases between. This TCR came from a human donor in good health. The chain recombines TRBV6-2 or TRBV6-3 with TRBJ2-1; the D is unclear. Sequenced sample: CD4+ T cells from PBMCs. The CDR3 reads CASSLEQGEQFF. The CDR3 DNA is TGTGCCAGCAGCCTCGAACAAGGAGAGCAGTTCTTC.